Following are 10 T cell receptor beta chains from one sample sequenced in a study of blood T cell repertoires in COVID-19. Produced via immunoSEQ multiplex PCR; TCRdb's table is partial and in-frame only. This table has 83,000 or so clones, approximately 80% appearing once. Material: peripheral blood. These receptors originate from a woman at least 80 years old with acute or convalescent COVID-19.

The V and J genes are TRBV5-3 and TRBJ1-5; TRBD1 agrees at 9 bases. TRBV5-3 is annotated as an ORF whose role is uncertain. J was trimmed by 2 bases and V by 6 bases; bases with no gene match: 15. This CDR3 has 18 amino acids. The CDR3 DNA reads TGTGCCAGAAACCTAACTACAGGGGGCGATAAGGGCAATCAGCCCCAGCATTTT. The encoded protein is CARNLTTGGDKGNQPQHF.

The rearrangement uses TRBV19 and TRBJ1-1; D not resolved. The CDR3 has 14 amino acids. Germline V gene data show CDR1 as LNHDA and CDR2 as SQIVND (reference sequence). V was cut by 3 bases and J by 1 base, with 9 bases left in between. DNA of the CDR3: TGTGCCAGTAGTATCCCTCCACAGAACACTGAAGCTTTCTTT. Encoded protein: CASSIPPQNTEAFF.

This clone was counted only a few times. The chain recombines TRBV9 with TRBJ1-3, with D unresolved. Trimming took off 0 bases at V and 4 bases at J, with 5 bases between the two ends. Looked up from germline, CDR1 is SGDLS and CDR2 is YYNGEE. The CDR3 is 13 residues long. The CDR3 sequence: CASSVVGGNTIYF. The CDR3 nucleotides read TGTGCCAGCAGCGTAGTGGGCGGAAACACCATATATTTT.

This chain uses TRBV14 with TRBJ2-3; D is unclear. The CDR3 length is 13 residues. Germline-derived CDR1 and CDR2 are SGHDN and FVKESK. Trimming shortened V by 1 base and J by 5 bases, and 7 bases separated the two germline ends. CDR3: CASSQAPGDTQYF. The CDR3 nucleotides are TGTGCCAGCAGCCAAGCCCCCGGAGATACGCAGTATTTT.

The chain employs TRBV6-5 and TRBJ1-1; D possibly corresponds to TRBD1 (5 bases). The V gene lost 2 bases and the J gene lost 0 bases, with 13 bases spanning the gap. Per the germline V gene, CDR1 is MNHEY and CDR2 is SVGAGI. This CDR3 comprises 16 residues. The CDR3 region is CASSYTLGAMNTEAFF. For the CDR3, the DNA is TGTGCCAGCAGTTACACGTTAGGGGCCATGAACACTGAAGCTTTCTTT.

V and J are TRBV6-2 or TRBV6-3 and TRBJ2-7; 7 bases are a match to TRBD2. Looked up from germline, CDR1 is MNHEY and CDR2 is SVGEGT. Trimming cost V 2 bases and J 4 bases; bases outside gene matches: 5. The CDR3 runs to 14 residues. CDR3 in DNA: TGTGCCAGCAGTTACGGGACTATGAGTTACGAGCAGTACTTC. Encoded protein: CASSYGTMSYEQYF.

The chain joins TRBV19 to TRBJ1-4; D might be TRBD1 (5 bases). Germline loops: CDR1 LNHDA, CDR2 SQIVND (reference sequence). The V and J ends lost 5 bases and 1 base respectively, with 8 bases between them. CDR3 length: 14 residues. The CDR3 is CASSWGRTNEKLFF. CDR3 nucleotides: TGTGCCAGTAGTTGGGGCAGAACTAATGAAAAACTGTTTTTT.

V usage is TRBV2 and J usage is TRBJ1-2; the match to TRBD1 covers 7 bases. The V and J ends lost 7 bases and 4 bases, in that order; junction bases with no gene match: 6. Germline V lookup: CDR1 SNHLY, CDR2 FYNNEI. The CDR3 is 13 amino acids. CDR3 coding DNA: TGTGCCAGCACCCGGGACAGTTTCTATGGCTACACCTTC. Residues: CASTRDSFYGYTF.

In DNA, the CDR3 is TGTGCCAGTAGTATAGGCAGGGGTCCTCGGCCCCAGCATTTT. It is translated as CASSIGRGPRPQHF. This rearrangement joins TRBV19 to TRBJ1-5; D may be TRBD1 (6 bases). The CDR3 extends over 14 amino acids. The germline V and J ends were trimmed by 1 base and 9 bases, with 13 bases remaining between them. CDR1 and CDR2 (germline): LNHDA, SQIVND (reference sequence).

This clone was counted only a few times. The chain employs TRBV4-2 and TRBJ2-3, with D possibly being TRBD2 (5 bases). Germline CDR1 reads LGHNA; CDR2 reads YNFKEQ. This CDR3 comprises 18 residues. The V and J ends lost 0 bases and 4 bases respectively, with 20 bases between them. In DNA form, the CDR3 reads TGTGCCAGCAGCCAAGATCAGTCGACGGGGATCAGGTCAGATACGCAGTATTTT. It encodes CASSQDQSTGIRSDTQYF.